Presented here are 7 T cell receptor beta chains from one specimen sequenced in a study of blood T cell repertoires in COVID-19. The data were produced by immunoSEQ multiplex PCR, yet TCRdb's version contains in-frame clones alone and is incomplete. The table shows under 150,000 clones, with approximately 90% occurring only once. The sequenced material came from peripheral blood. The receptors were gathered from a man aged 50-60 years with active or convalescent COVID-19.

V is TRBV11-2 and J is TRBJ1-4; D uncertain. CDR1 and CDR2 (germline): SGHAT, FQNNGV. The CDR3 runs 14 residues. With 5 bases removed from V and 7 bases from J, the gap between germline ends came to 14 bases. The CDR3 coding sequence is TGTGCCAGCAGCACTCGGAGAGGCGGTGAAAAACTGTTTTTT. Encoded protein: CASSTRRGGEKLFF. Full variable domain (remainder filled in from reference TRBV11-2 and TRBJ1-4): EAGVAQSPRYKIIEKRQSVAFWCNPISGHATLYWYQQILGQGPKLLIQFQNNGVVDDSQLPKDRFSAERLKGVDSTLKIQPAKLEDSAVYLCASSTRRGGEKLFFGSGTQLSVL.

The V and J genes are TRBV19 and TRBJ2-1; TRBD2 aligns across 10 bases. This CDR3 has 15 residues. Looked up from germline, CDR1 is LNHDA and CDR2 is SQIVND (reference sequence). Unmatched junction bases numbered 8, after V lost 3 bases and J lost 9 bases. For the CDR3, the DNA is TGTGCCAGTAGTATGACAGCGGGAGGGTCCAGTGAGCAGTTCTTC. Its protein is CASSMTAGGSSEQFF.

This chain uses TRBV5-4 with TRBJ1-2; TRBD1 might be the D (6 bases). CDR3 length: 13 amino acids. Germline loops: CDR1 SGHNT, CDR2 YYREEE (reference sequence). V was clipped by 5 bases and J by 4 bases, with 12 bases between them. Written as DNA, the CDR3 is TGTGCCAGCAGTCCAGACAGGAGCTATGGCTACACCTTC. Encoded protein: CASSPDRSYGYTF.

V is TRBV3-1 (or the pseudogene TRBV3-2) and J is TRBJ1-2; TRBD1 matches 9 bases. Trimming removed 6 bases from V and 4 bases from J; junction bases left unmatched: 6. From germline, CDR1 is LGHDT and CDR2 YNNKEL (reference sequence). The CDR3 contains 14 residues. CDR3 loop: CASSFWDRAYGYTF. The CDR3 DNA reads as TGTGCCAGCAGTTTTTGGGACAGGGCCTATGGCTACACCTTC.

The J gene is TRBJ2-2, the V gene TRBV14, with D possibly TRBD2 on 6 matching bases. V lost 3 bases and J lost 6, with 17 bases in between. Looked up from germline, CDR1 is SGHDN and CDR2 is FVKESK. The CDR3 has 16 amino acids. The CDR3 is CASSQRTPGGAGELFF. CDR3 nucleotide sequence: TGTGCCAGCAGCCAGAGGACTCCCGGCGGGGCCGGGGAGCTGTTTTTT.

This sequence joins TRBV18 and TRBJ1-1; D perhaps matches TRBD1 (5 bases). Germline values: CDR1 KGHSH, CDR2 LQKENI. Between the trimmed V and J ends, which lost 6 bases and 7 bases, there was a span of 21 bases. The CDR3 totals 15 residues. In DNA form, the CDR3 reads TGTGCCAGCTCGCAAACAGCGGGGGTGAGAAATGAAGCTTTCTTT. As protein: CASSQTAGVRNEAFF.

The V gene is TRBV28, the J gene TRBJ1-2, with no clear D. V lost 5 bases to trimming and J lost 5 bases, with 9 bases between them. The CDR3 sequence is 12 residues long. CDR1 and CDR2 from the germline V gene are MDHEN and SYDVKM. The CDR3 is CASSPSGYGYTF. In nucleotides, the CDR3 is TGTGCCAGCAGTCCTTCGGGGTATGGCTACACCTTC.